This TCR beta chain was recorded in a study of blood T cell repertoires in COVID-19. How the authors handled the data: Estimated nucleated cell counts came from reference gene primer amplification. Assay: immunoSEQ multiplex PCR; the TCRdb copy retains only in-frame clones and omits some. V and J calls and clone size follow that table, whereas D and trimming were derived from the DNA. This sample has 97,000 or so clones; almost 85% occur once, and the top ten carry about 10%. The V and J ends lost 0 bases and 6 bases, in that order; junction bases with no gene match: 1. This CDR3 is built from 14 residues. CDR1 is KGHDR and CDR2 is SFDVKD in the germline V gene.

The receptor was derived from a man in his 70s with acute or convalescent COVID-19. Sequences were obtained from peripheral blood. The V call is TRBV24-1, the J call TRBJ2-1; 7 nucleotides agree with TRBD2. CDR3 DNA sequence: TGTGCCACCAGTGATTTGACGGGAGGCAATGAGCAGTTCTTC. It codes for CATSDLTGGNEQFF.